This section outlines one T cell receptor (beta chain) sequence together with its context. The antigen is undetermined. Unmatched junction bases numbered 10, after V lost 6 bases and J lost 6 bases. The CDR3 loop spans 14 amino acids. Per germline, CDR1 MDHEN and CDR2 SYDVKM. With 60 Vbeta and 13 Jbeta primers, the PCR was carried out. Some clones are missing from TCRdb's copy, which holds only in-frame ones; the method was immunoSEQ multiplex PCR. The data show roughly 100,000 clones, roughly three quarters seen once. The data belong to a study of cytomegalovirus exposure and HLA in healthy donors. General study results and limits: Accurate HLA-A and HLA-B prediction from TCR beta sequences was reported for most subjects. In a later analysis, DRB1 alleles had the most associated TCRs; HLA-C alleles the fewest. The sole available immune exposure information was CMV serostatus.

V is TRBV28 and J is TRBJ1-2; 7 nucleotides line up with TRBD1. Input material: PBMCs. This receptor was obtained from a man in his fifties or sixties in good health and CMV-seropositive. This chain's CDR3 is CASSRQGGGHGYTF. In DNA, the CDR3 is TGTGCCAGCAGCCGACAGGGCGGCGGCCATGGCTACACCTTC.